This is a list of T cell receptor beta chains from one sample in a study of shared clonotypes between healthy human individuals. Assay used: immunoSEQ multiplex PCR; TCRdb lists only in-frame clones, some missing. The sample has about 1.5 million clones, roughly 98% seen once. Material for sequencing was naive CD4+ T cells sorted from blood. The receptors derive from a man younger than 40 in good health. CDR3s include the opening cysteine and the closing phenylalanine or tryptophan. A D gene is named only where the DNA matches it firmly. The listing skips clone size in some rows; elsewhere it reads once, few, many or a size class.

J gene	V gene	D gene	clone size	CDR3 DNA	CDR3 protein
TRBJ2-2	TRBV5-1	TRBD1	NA	TGCGCCAGCAGCCCCACCGGACAGGCGGACACCGGGGAGCTGTTTTTT	CASSPTGQADTGELFF
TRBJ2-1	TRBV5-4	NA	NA	TGTGCCAGCAGACTGGGGGGGCTAGCGGCTTTAGGTGAGCAGTTCTTC	CASRLGGLAALGEQFF
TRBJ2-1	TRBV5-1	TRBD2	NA	TGCGCCAGCAGTTTAGCGGGAATTAATGAGCAGTTCTTC	CASSLAGINEQFF
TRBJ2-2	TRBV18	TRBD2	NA	TGTGCCAGCTCACCTGGGACTAGCGGGACGAACACCGGGGAGCTGTTTTTT	CASSPGTSGTNTGELFF
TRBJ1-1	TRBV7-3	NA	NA	TGTGCCAGCAGCTTAGCCCCTAGGGGGACCACTGAAGCTTTCTTT	CASSLAPRGTTEAFF
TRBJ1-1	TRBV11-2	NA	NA	TGTGCCAGCAGCTTTCTGGACACTGAAGCTTTCTTT	CASSFLDTEAFF
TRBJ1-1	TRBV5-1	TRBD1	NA	TGCGCCAGCAGCACGACAGGGGGCAAAGCTTTCTTT	CASSTTGGKAFF
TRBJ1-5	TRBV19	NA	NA	TGTGCCAGTAGTATAATGACGGTCAATCAGCCCCAGCATTTT	CASSIMTVNQPQHF
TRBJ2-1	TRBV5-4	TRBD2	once	TGTGCCAGCAGCTTGGCCCATGGCCTTGGGGCTAGCGGGAGGTGGGATGAGCAGTTCTTC	CASSLAHGLGASGRWDEQFF
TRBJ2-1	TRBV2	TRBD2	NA	TGTGCCAGCAGGGAGCGGGAAAGCCCCTACAATGAGCAGTTCTTC	CASRERESPYNEQFF
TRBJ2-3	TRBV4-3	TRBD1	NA	TGCGCCAGCAGCCGAGCCGGGACAGGAGATACGCAGTATTTT	CASSRAGTGDTQYF
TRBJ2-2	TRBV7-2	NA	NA	TGTGCCAGCAGCTTAGTCCGGCGAGACGGGGAGCTGTTTTTT	CASSLVRRDGELFF
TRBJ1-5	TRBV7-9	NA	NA	TGTGCCAGCAGCCCTCTTTCGGGGGGCTATCAGCCCCAGCATTTT	CASSPLSGGYQPQHF
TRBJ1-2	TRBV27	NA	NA	TGTGCCAGCAGTTCCCGGGGGGTGTATGGCTACACCTTC	CASSSRGVYGYTF
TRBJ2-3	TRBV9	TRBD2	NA	TGTGCCAGCAGCGTAAGTCCAGGGAGGGGCACAGATACGCAGTATTTT	CASSVSPGRGTDTQYF
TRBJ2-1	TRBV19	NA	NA	TGTGCCAGTAGTCCATCCGGGCCCCAGGTGGGCAATGAGCAGTTCTTC	CASSPSGPQVGNEQFF
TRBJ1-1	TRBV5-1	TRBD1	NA	TGCGCCAGCAGCTTAACCACAGGGGGCCACACTGAAGCTTTCTTT	CASSLTTGGHTEAFF
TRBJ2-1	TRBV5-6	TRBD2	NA	TGTGCCAGCAGCTTGAGGCTAGCGGAGGCGTTCTTC	CASSLRLAEAFF
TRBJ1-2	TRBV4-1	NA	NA	TGCGCCAGCAGCCAAGATTGGACAGTTCCACGCTATGGCTACACCTTC	CASSQDWTVPRYGYTF
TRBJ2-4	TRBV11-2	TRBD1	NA	TGTGCCAGCAGCGCGTTGCGGACAGGGGAGTATTCCAAAAACATTCAGTACTTC	CASSALRTGEYSKNIQYF
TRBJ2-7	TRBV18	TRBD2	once	TGTGCCAGCTCACGACTAGAACTAGCGGCCTACGAGCAGTACTTC	CASSRLELAAYEQYF
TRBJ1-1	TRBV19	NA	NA	TGTGCCAGTAGTCTAGGAAAGTACTCTGAAGCTTTCTTT	CASSLGKYSEAFF
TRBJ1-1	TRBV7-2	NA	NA	TGTGCCAGCAGCCCCGGGCTGAACACTGAAGCTTTCTTT	CASSPGLNTEAFF
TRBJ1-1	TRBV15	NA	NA	TGTGCCACCAGCAGCAAACAGGCGCGTAACACTGAAGCTTTCTTT	CATSSKQARNTEAFF
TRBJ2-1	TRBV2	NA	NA	TGTGCCAGCAGTGATAGGAGGTGGAACAATGAGCAGTTCTTC	CASSDRRWNNEQFF
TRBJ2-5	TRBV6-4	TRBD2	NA	TGTGCCGGGATCCTGAGGACTAGCGGGGAAGAGACCCAGTACTTC	CAGILRTSGEETQYF
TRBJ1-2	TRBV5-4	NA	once	TGTGCCAGCAGCTTTAGCAGACACTATGGCTACACCTTC	CASSFSRHYGYTF
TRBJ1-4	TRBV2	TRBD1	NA	TGTGCCAGTGAGGGGACAGCTATTAATGAAAAACTGTTTTTT	CASEGTAINEKLFF
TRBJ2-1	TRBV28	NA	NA	TGTGCCAGCAGTTTATTTTGGCGTGGGGTGGGGTCCTTCCCCTCCTACAATGAGCAGTTCTTC	CASSLFWRGVGSFPSYNEQFF
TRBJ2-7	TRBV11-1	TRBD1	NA	TGTGCCAGCAGCCTCCGGGACAGTATCTACGAGCAGTACTTC	CASSLRDSIYEQYF
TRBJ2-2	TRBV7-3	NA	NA	TGTGCCAGCAGCCTTTTTCAGGGCGACACCGGGGAGCTGTTTTTT	CASSLFQGDTGELFF
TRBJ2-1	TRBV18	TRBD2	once	TGTGCCAGCTCACCAACGGGAGGCAACAATGAGCAGTTCTTC	CASSPTGGNNEQFF
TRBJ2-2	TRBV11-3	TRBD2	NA	TGTGCCAGCAGCTTGGGAGGGGCGACCGGGGAGCTGTTTTTT	CASSLGGATGELFF
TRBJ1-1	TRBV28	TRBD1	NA	TGTGCCAGCAGAATATCCGGACAGGGCTACACTGAAGCTTTCTTT	CASRISGQGYTEAFF